The clone carrying this T cell receptor (beta chain) has just a few counts. V lost 1 base to trimming and J lost 4 bases, with 7 bases between them. The germline V gene has CDR1 SGHDN and CDR2 FVKESK. This CDR3 comprises 14 residues. Unique molecular identifiers were incorporated into the prepared TCRbeta library. TCRdb re-called the PCR reads through MiXCR, storing one row per CDR3 protein. Of hundreds of thousands of distinct CDR3 sequences in the sample, around 19% were seen once. The data stem from a study of T-cell reconstitution after alpha-beta-depleted transplantation in children. This sample comprised PBMCs from the stem cell graft donor, obtained from the stem cell graft. The sequence derives from a human donor who donated a stem cell graft to a child with acute lymphoblastic leukemia. The chain combines TRBV14 with TRBJ2-2; D not resolved. The CDR3 region has the DNA TGTGCCAGCAGCCAAGCCCTCGGCACCGGGGAGCTGTTTTTT. Translation gives CASSQALGTGELFF. Looking up the rest from reference TRBV14 and TRBJ2-2 gives the full variable domain: EAGVTQFPSHSVIEKGQTVTLRCDPISGHDNLYWYRRVMGKEIKFLLHFVKESKQDESGMPNNRFLAERTGGTYSTLKVQPAELEDSGVYFCASSQALGTGELFFGEGSRLTVL.